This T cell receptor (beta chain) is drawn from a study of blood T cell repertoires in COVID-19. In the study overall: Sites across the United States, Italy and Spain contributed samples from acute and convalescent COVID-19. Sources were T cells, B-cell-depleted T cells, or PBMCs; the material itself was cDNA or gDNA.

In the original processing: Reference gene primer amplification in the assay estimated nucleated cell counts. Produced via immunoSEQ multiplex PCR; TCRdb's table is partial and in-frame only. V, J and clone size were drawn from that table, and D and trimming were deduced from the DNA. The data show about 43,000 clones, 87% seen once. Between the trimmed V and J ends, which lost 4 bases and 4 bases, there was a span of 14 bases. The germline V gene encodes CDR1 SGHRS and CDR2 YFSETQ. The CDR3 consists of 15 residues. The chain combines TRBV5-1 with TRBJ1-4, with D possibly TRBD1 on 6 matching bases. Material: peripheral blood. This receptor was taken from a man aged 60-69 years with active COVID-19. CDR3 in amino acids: CASSDRDIHNEKLFF. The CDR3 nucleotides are TGCGCCAGCAGCGACCGGGACATCCATAATGAAAAACTGTTTTTT.